This note documents a single T cell receptor (beta chain) sequence. This clonotype was observed a handful of times. Its recognized antigen is unknown. No qualities accompany the bases; no much larger clone lies one base away. Library construction relied on 5' RACE. The sequencing machine was an Illumina HiSeq 2500. A second PCR of about 6 to 11 cycles was performed with a sample-barcoded 5' primer and a J-beta primer mix. Each TCR beta cDNA molecule received a unique molecular identifier from a template-switch 5' adaptor carrying 12 random nucleotides. At least 3 million CDR3-containing paired-end reads were obtained from each sample. First-strand cDNA synthesis was performed from all RNA using the Mint cDNA synthesis kit, with priming by a TRBC-specific oligonucleotide. Following uracil-DNA glycosylase treatment, a first 18-cycle PCR with universal primers M1SS and BC2_uni_R was performed on all cDNA. In the authors' own workflow: Each sample was normalized by randomly selecting 1 million high-quality reads, each carrying a distinct molecular identifier. Instead of being binned into consensus sequences, reads with shared molecular identifiers were discarded. CDR3 identification, clonotype clustering and error correction used MiTCR with a Q25 quality threshold and the strictest error-elimination algorithm. A nonparametric unseen species model with Euler transformation was used to estimate a lower bound on total TCR beta diversity. The raw public reads went through TCRdb reprocessing: fastp at Q25, MiXCR clone calling, in-frame beta chains kept. Rows with one shared CDR3 protein collapse into an entry with the most common genes and DNA. The V and J calls follow TCRdb's processing rather than the paper's. The sample table lists roughly 1,000,000 distinct CDR3 sequences, approximately 25% of them with a count of one. The ten biggest clones cover around 0.7% of the sample.

The sample originates from a study of blood T cells in healthy people across ages (dated by TCRdb to the mid-2010s). In terms of the full investigation: In model experiments, template switching captured roughly one uniquely barcoded TCR beta cDNA molecule for every two T cells. The study measured age-related changes in TCR beta repertoire diversity using deep sequencing normalized with unique cDNA molecular identifiers. Four age groups were formed from the donors: young (average approximately 15 years), middle-aged (just under 40), aged (about 68) and long-lived (less than 85). Using the same blood draw, the study looked at two additional independent replicas of 1 million unique cDNA reads for two donors, one aged 18 to 30 and the other aged 80 or older.

Donors were a few dozen systemically healthy Caucasian individuals from Russia aged roughly 6 to 100 years. Each donor gave 8 to 10 milliliters of peripheral blood, drawn into EDTA-treated Vacutainer tubes. Ficoll-Paque density-gradient centrifugation was used to isolate PBMCs, with at least 6.5 million per sample. Trizol reagent was used to extract total RNA from PBMCs, with at least 6 micrograms per sample. The percentages of naive CD45RAhigh/CD27high T cells were determined by flow cytometry on a PBMC aliquot from every donor. Study-level results and caveats: There was a strong correlation between observed TCR beta diversity and the percentage of naive T cells measured by flow cytometry. Bulk unsorted PBMC profiling prevented conclusive comparison of naive and antigen-experienced compartments. Estimates of total diversity based on one million sequenced T cells were regarded as lower bounds and as underestimates. Compared with the aged group, the long-lived group had more naive CD4+ T cells, fewer expanded clones and increased TCR diversity, suggesting age selection. Because the CMV infection status of the donors was unknown, age-related changes in expanded clonotypes may potentially have been confounded. Observed TCR beta diversity per million T cells fell roughly linearly with age, and a significant reduction was already apparent by age around 40.

Counted from cysteine to phenylalanine, this CDR3 has 14 amino acids. Only the CDR3 region is kept as DNA, spanning 42 bases read in frame from base 1. V and J are truncated by 5 bases and 8 bases respectively, leaving an intervening sequence of 15 bases. CDR1 and CDR2, per the germline V gene, are MNHEY and SVGAGI. The sample was also reused in another study, on T cells of mothers and their children. As the second study states: Nine systemically healthy Caucasian individuals, comprising three mothers and their six children, were included as donors. cDNA synthesis consumed the entire amount of extracted RNA, loaded at about 1.6 ug RNA in each 15 ul reaction. In the second PCR, sample barcodes and 2-4 random nucleotides were introduced via the M1S primer. Over 9.5 million TCR beta CDR3 reads were obtained for each mother, and around 2.7 million reads were obtained for each child. TCR recombination output is similarly shaped by thymic selection in related and unrelated pairs, with a minor effect exerted by inherited differences. Normalized repertoire overlap in related mother-child pairs was always slightly higher than in unrelated mother-child pairs, but the difference was never significant. Persistent microchimeric T cell clones were not detected, at a sensitivity of 95 to 100 clones per million clonotypes. In the study, deep NGS was used to compare the TCR beta repertoires of mothers and children, and features distinguishing related mother-child pairs from unrelated individuals were sought. On average, the children were approximately 11 +/- 4 years old, while the mothers were roughly 36 +/- 4 years old. After adapter ligation was performed with NEBNext reagents, the libraries were sequenced on an Illumina HiSeq 2000 with 100+100 nt paired-end reads. Mother and child libraries were prepared a month apart and sequenced in separate runs to prevent cross-contamination. Between roughly 450,000 and 2,200,000 distinct TCR beta clonotypes were identified per donor. Naive TCR beta clonotypes were estimated from low-frequency clonotypes matched to each donor's FACS-determined naive share, without sorting.

The sequencing sample was made of blood. This clonotype originated in a girl aged 2 to 9 in good health. The chain is assembled from TRBV6-5 and TRBJ1-4; the D segment cannot be called with confidence. For the CDR3, the sequence is CASSQAVAGEKLFF. The nucleotide sequence is given as TGTGCCAGCAGTCAGGCCGTGGCCGGCGAAAAACTGTTTTTT.